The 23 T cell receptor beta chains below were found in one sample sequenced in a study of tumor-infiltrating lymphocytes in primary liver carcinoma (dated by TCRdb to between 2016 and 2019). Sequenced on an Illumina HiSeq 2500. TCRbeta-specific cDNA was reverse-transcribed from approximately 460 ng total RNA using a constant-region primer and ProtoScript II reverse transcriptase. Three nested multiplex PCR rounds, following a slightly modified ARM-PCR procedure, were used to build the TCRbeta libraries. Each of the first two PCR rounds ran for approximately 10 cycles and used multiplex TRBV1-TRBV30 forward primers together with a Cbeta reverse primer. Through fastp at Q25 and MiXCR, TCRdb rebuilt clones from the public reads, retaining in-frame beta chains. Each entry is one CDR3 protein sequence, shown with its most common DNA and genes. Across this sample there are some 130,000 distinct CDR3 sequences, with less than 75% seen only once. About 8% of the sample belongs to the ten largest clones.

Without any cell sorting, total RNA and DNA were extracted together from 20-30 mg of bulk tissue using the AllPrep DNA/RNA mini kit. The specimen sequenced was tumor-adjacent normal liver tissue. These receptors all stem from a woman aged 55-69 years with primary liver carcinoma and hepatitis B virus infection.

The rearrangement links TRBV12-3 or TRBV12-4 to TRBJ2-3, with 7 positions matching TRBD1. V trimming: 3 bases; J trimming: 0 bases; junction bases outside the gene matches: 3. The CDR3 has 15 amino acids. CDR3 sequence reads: CASSFRQGSTDTQYF. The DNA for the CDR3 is TGTGCCAGCAGTTTCCGACAGGGTAGCACAGATACGCAGTATTTT.

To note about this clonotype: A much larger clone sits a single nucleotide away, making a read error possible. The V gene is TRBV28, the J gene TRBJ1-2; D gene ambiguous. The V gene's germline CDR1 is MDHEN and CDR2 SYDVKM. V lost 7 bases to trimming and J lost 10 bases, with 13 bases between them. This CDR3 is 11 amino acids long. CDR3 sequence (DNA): TGTGCCAGCACCAAATTTCGGGACTACACCTTC. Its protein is CASTKFRDYTF.

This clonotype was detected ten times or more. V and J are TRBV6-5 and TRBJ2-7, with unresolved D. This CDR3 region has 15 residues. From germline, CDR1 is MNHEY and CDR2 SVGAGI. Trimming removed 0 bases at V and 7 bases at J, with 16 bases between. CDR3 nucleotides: TGTGCCAGCAGTTACTCGATGGGTCCGCTGGGGGAGCAGTACTTC. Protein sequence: CASSYSMGPLGEQYF.

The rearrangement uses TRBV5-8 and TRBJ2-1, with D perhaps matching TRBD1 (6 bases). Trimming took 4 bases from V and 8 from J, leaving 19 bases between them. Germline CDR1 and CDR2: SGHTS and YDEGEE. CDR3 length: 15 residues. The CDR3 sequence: CASSTGSGVIDEQFF. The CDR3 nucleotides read TGTGCCAGCAGCACCGGGTCAGGGGTTATCGATGAGCAGTTCTTC.

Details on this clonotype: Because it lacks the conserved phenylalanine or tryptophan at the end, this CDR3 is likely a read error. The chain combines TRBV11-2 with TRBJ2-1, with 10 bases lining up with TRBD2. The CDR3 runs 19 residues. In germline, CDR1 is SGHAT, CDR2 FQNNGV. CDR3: CASSIESSGRALTYNEQFL. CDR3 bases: TGTGCCAGCAGCATAGAATCGAGCGGGAGGGCCTTGACCTACAATGAGCAGTTCTTA.

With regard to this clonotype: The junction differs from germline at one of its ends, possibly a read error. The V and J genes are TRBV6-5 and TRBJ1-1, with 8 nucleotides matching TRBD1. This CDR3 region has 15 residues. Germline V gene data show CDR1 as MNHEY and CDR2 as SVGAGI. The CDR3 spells CASRPRGQKNTEGSF. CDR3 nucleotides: TGTGCCAGCAGGCCCAGGGGGCAGAAGAACACTGAAGGTTCCTTT.

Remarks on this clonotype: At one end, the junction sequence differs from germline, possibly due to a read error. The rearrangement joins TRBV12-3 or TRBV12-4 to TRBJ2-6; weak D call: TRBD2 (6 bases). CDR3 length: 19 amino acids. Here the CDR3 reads CANSVYGLPGSSGANVLTF. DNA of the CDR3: TGTGCCAACAGTGTATACGGACTACCTGGGAGCTCTGGGGCCAACGTCCTGACTTTC.

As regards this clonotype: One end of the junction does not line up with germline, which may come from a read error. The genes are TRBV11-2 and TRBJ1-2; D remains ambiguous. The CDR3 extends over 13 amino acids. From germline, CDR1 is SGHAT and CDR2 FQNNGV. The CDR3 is CASNPGPNYGYTF. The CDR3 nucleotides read TGTGCCAGCAACCCCGGGCCTAACTATGGCTACACTTTC.

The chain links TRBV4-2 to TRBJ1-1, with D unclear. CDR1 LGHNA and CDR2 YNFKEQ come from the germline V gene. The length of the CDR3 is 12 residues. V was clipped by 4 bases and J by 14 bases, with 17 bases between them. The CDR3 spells CASSPGMGRAFF. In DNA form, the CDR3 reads TGTGCCAGCAGCCCGGGCATGGGGAGGGCGTTCTTT.

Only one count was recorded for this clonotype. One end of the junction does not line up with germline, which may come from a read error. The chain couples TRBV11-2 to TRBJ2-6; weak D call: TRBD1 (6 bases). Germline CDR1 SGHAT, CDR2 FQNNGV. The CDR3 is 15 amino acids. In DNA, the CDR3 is TGTGCCAACAGCTTAGGGAGCGCAGGGGCCAACATCCTGACTTTC. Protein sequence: CANSLGSAGANILTF.

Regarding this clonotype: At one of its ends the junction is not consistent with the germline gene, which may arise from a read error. The CDR3 region has the DNA TGTGCCAGCAGTCACCGACTGAGCTCGGAGATCCAGTACTTC. Translated: CASSHRLSSEIQYF. The chain couples TRBV6-5 to TRBJ2-5; D is ambiguous. The length of the CDR3 is 14 residues. The germline V gene has CDR1 MNHEY and CDR2 SVGAGI.

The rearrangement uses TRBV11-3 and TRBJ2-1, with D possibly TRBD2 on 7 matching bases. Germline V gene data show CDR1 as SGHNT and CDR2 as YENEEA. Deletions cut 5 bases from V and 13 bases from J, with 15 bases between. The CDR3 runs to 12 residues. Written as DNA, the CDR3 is TGTGCCAGCAGCATTTGGGGGGGCAGTCAGTTCTTC. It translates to CASSIWGGSQFF.

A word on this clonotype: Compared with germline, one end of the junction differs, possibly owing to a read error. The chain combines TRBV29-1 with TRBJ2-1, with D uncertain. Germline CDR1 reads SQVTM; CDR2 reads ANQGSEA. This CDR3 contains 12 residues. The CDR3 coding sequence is TGCAGTGTTGAAGGGTTGTGGAATGAGCGGTTCTTC. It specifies CSVEGLWNERFF.

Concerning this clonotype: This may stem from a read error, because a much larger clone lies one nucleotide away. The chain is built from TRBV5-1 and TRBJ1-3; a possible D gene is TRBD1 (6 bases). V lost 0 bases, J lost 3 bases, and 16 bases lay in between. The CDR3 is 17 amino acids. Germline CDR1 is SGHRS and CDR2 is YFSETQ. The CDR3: CASSLGTVGIFGNTIYF. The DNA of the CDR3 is TGCGCCAGCAGCTTGGGGACAGTCGGCATCTTTGGAAACACCATATATTTT.

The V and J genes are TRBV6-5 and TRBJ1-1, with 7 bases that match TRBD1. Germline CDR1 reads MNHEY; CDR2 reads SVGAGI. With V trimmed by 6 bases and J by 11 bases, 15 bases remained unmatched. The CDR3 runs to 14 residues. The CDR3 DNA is TGTGCCAGCAGGACGACAGGGTGGGACACTGTGGCTTTCTTT. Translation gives CASRTTGWDTVAFF.

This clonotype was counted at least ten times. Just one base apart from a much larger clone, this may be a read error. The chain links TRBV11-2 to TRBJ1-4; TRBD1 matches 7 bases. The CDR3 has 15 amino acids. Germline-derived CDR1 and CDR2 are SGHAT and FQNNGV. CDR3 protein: CASSDTGQQNGKLFF. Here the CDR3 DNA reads TGTGCCAGCAGCGATACGGGACAGCAAAATGGAAAACTGTTTTTT. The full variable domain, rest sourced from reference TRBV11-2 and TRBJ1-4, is EAGVAQSPRYKIIEKRQSVAFWCNPISGHATLYWYQQILGQGPKLLIQFQNNGVVDDSQLPKDRFSAERLKGVDSTLKIQPAKLEDSAVYLCASSDTGQQNGKLFFGSGTQLSVL.

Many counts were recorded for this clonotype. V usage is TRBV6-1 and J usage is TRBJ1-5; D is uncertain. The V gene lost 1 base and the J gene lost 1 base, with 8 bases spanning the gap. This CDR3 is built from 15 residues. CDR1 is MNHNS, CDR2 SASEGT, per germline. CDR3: CASSEDGGSNQPQHF. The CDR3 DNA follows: TGTGCCAGCAGTGAAGACGGAGGGAGCAATCAGCCCCAGCATTTT.

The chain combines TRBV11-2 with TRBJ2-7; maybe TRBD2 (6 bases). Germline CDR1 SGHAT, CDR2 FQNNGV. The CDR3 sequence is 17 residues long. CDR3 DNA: TGTATCAACAGCGCGCTACTGGGACTGCCAAGTCCCTACGAGCAGTACTTC. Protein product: CINSALLGLPSPYEQYF.

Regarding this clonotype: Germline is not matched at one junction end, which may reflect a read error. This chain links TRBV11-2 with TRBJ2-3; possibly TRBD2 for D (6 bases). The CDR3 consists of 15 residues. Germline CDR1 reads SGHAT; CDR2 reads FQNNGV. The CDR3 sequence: CASTLGGKGIDTKYF. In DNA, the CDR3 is TGTGCCAGCACCTTAGGCGGGAAGGGCATAGATACGAAGTATTTT.

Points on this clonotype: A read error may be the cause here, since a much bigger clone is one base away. CDR3 amino acids: CASSSPGARSQNSSPLHF. DNA of the CDR3: TGTGCCAGCAGCTCTCCGGGGGCCCGGTCCCAAAATAGTTCACCCCTCCACTTT. V usage is TRBV7-9 and J usage is TRBJ1-6; tentatively, D is TRBD1 (6 bases). CDR3 size: 18 residues. Trimming stripped 4 bases from V and 9 bases from J, with 25 bases between. Germline assignment: CDR1 SEHNR and CDR2 FQNEAQ (reference sequence).

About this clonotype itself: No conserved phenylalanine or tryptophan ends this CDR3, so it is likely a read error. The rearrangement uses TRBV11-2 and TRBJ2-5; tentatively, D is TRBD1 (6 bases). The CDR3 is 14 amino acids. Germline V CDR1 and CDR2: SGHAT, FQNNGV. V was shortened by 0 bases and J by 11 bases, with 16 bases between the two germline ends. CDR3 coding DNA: TGTGCCAGCAGCTTAGAGGGACAAGCCGGCGGTCAGTACATC. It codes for CASSLEGQAGGQYI.

CDR3 sequence (DNA): TGTGCCAGTAACCAAGAACAGGTTGGACTGGTGGAGCAGTACTTC. The encoded protein is CASNQEQVGLVEQYF. The chain uses TRBV4-2 and TRBJ2-7; D may match TRBD1 or TRBD2 (5 bases each). Trimming shortened V by 9 bases and J by 7 bases, and 25 bases separated the two germline ends. CDR3 size: 15 residues. In germline, CDR1 is LGHNA, CDR2 YNFKEQ.

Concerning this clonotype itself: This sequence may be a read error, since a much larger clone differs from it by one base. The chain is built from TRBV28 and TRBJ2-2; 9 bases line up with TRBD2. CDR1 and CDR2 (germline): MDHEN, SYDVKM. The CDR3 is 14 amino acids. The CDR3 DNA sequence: TGTGCCAGCAGTCTAGCGGGGCGCACCCGGGAGCTGTTTTTT. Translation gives CASSLAGRTRELFF.